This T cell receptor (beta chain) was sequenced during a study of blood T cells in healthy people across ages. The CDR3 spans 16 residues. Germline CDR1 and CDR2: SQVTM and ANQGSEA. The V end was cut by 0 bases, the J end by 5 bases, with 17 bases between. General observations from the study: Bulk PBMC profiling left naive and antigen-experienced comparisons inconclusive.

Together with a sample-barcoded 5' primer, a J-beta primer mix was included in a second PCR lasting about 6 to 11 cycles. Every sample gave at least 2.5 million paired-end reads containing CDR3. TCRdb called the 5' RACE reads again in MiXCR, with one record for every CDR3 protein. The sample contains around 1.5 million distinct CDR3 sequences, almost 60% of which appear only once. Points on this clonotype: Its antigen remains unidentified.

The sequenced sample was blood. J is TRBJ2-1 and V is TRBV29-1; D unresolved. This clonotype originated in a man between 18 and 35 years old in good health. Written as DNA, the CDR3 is TGCAGCGTTGAAGACCCGGGCCACATGTTAAACAATGAGCAGTTCTTC. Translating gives CSVEDPGHMLNNEQFF.